These 11 T cell receptor beta chains came from one sample sequenced in a study of T cell repertoires in cytomegalovirus infection. TCRdb reprocessed the reads with MiXCR, giving one entry per CDR3 protein. Of approximately 630,000 distinct CDR3 sequences detected, 24% appear once; the ten largest clones hold less than 9.5%. The specimen was CD8+ T cells from PBMCs. The origin of the receptors is a human donor in good health (CMV status not recorded). Some clones in this sample may be carry-over from other donors' samples.

The genes are TRBV10-3 and TRBJ2-2; TRBD2 might be the D (5 bases). CDR1 is ENHRY and CDR2 is SYGVKD in the germline V gene. The CDR3 sequence is 15 residues long. The germline V and J ends were trimmed by 8 bases and 4 bases, with 17 bases remaining between them. In DNA form, the CDR3 reads TGTGCCATCGGAGCCCCCAGCGGAGCCACCGGGGAGCTGTTTTTT. It translates to CAIGAPSGATGELFF.

The rearrangement uses TRBV7-6 and TRBJ2-2, with TRBD2 identical over 11 bases. Germline loops: CDR1 SGHVS, CDR2 FNYEAQ. The V and J ends lost 1 base and 7 bases, in that order; junction bases with no gene match: 2. This CDR3 comprises 15 residues. The DNA for the CDR3 is TGTGCCAGCAGCTTAGAGGGACTAGCGGTCGGGGAGCTGTTTTTT. The encoded protein is CASSLEGLAVGELFF.

Ten or more counts support this clonotype. The rearrangement links TRBV4-1 to TRBJ1-1, with no clear D. The CDR3 loop spans 12 amino acids. Germline lookup yields CDR1 MGHRA and CDR2 YSYEKL. Trimming pared 0 bases from V and 3 bases from J, leaving 2 bases between. CDR3 nucleotides: TGCGCCAGCAGCCAAGAGGACACTGAAGCTTTCTTT. Translated: CASSQEDTEAFF.

This clonotype came up a few times. The chain uses TRBV19 and TRBJ2-5; D unclear. Looked up from germline, CDR1 is LNHDA and CDR2 is SQIVND (reference sequence). The V gene lost 7 bases and the J gene lost 2 bases, with 14 bases spanning the gap. The CDR3 extends over 14 amino acids. CDR3 sequence (DNA): TGTGCCAGTAATCCCCGAGGCTATCAAGAGACCCAGTACTTC. Translating it yields CASNPRGYQETQYF.

This chain uses TRBV20-1 with TRBJ1-1, with D possibly matching TRBD1 (5 bases). In germline, CDR1 is DFQATT, CDR2 SNEGSKA (reference sequence). This CDR3 has 14 residues. V lost 2 bases, J lost 4 bases, and 14 bases lay in between. The CDR3 spells CSARQGHWSTEAFF. The CDR3 coding sequence is TGCAGTGCTAGACAGGGTCATTGGAGCACTGAAGCTTTCTTT.

This clonotype was detected a few times. V and J are TRBV7-2 and TRBJ2-3; maybe TRBD1 (6 bases). This CDR3 has 9 amino acids. CDR1 is SGHTA, CDR2 FQGNSA, per germline. V dropped 8 bases and J dropped 11 bases, with 8 bases sitting between them. CDR3 amino acids: CASGGQQYF. The CDR3 coding sequence is TGTGCCAGCGGGGGACAGCAGTATTTT.

This clonotype came up a few times. This sequence joins TRBV29-1 and TRBJ1-2, with D perhaps matching TRBD1 (6 bases). Germline V CDR1 and CDR2: SQVTM, ANQGSEA. The V end lost 3 bases, the J end lost 4 bases, and 15 bases lay between the germline ends. The CDR3 spans 14 residues. The CDR3 nucleotides read TGCAGCGTTGACTCCCCCACAGGGCCCTATGGCTACACCTTC. Protein product: CSVDSPTGPYGYTF. Full variable domain (rest looked up from reference TRBV29-1 and TRBJ1-2): SAVISQKPSRDICQRGTSLTIQCQVDSQVTMMFWYRQQPGQSLTLIATANQGSEATYESGFVIDKFPISRPNLTFSTLTVSNMSPEDSSIYLCSVDSPTGPYGYTFGSGTRLTVV.

This clonotype was observed at least ten times. The CDR3 bases are TGTGCCAGCAGCGCCTCATGGGACAGGGGGCAAAGGAACTATGGCTACACCTTC. Residues: CASSASWDRGQRNYGYTF. The V gene is TRBV7-9, the J gene TRBJ1-2; TRBD1 matches 12 bases. Looked up from germline, CDR1 is SEHNR and CDR2 is FQNEAQ (reference sequence). The V and J ends lost 5 bases and 2 bases, in that order; junction bases with no gene match: 12. CDR3 length: 18 residues.

The sample holds many counts of this clonotype. The rearrangement joins TRBV7-2 to TRBJ1-1; TRBD1 matches at 7 bases. Per germline, CDR1 SGHTA and CDR2 FQGNSA. Unmatched junction bases numbered 9, after V lost 5 bases and J lost 0 bases. The CDR3 has 16 residues. CDR3 in DNA: TGTGCCAGCAGCCTAGACAGGGTAATAATGAACACTGAAGCTTTCTTT. It is translated as CASSLDRVIMNTEAFF.

This chain links TRBV6-6 with TRBJ2-7; D unresolved. This CDR3 spans 13 amino acids. Germline V gene sequence: CDR1 MNHNY, CDR2 SVGAGI (reference sequence). The V gene lost 2 bases and the J gene lost 3 bases, with 8 bases spanning the gap. The CDR3 protein is CASSYGAYYEQYV. The CDR3 DNA reads as TGTGCCAGCAGTTACGGCGCCTACTACGAGCAGTACGTC.

The J gene is TRBJ2-1, the V gene TRBV2; D is tentatively TRBD1 or TRBD2 (5 bases each). V lost 2 bases to trimming and J lost 10 bases, with 12 bases between them. Looked up from germline, CDR1 is SNHLY and CDR2 is FYNNEI. CDR3 size: 13 residues. The DNA for the CDR3 is TGTGCCAGCAGTGAACGGGACCGGCGAGAGCAGTTCTTC. Translated: CASSERDRREQFF.